These 13 T cell receptor beta chains share one sample of origin, sequenced in a study of cytomegalovirus exposure and HLA in healthy donors. Vbeta (60) and Jbeta (13) primers were used in the PCR. The protocol was immunoSEQ multiplex PCR, while the TCRdb copy is restricted to in-frame clones and leaves out a portion. This sample has approximately 120,000 clones; roughly 80% occur once, and the top ten carry around 3.5%. Sequences were obtained from PBMCs. The receptors here all came from a man younger than 45 in good health and CMV-seronegative.

The V and J genes are TRBV5-4 and TRBJ2-5; 7 bases align to TRBD1. The CDR3 sequence is 15 residues long. Germline lookup yields CDR1 SGHNT and CDR2 YYREEE (reference sequence). Trimming at V came to 4 bases and at J to 1 base, leaving 7 bases not matched to a gene. CDR3 bases: TGTGCCAGCAGCCCGTCGGCAGGGGGCCAAGAGACCCAGTACTTC. It yields the protein CASSPSAGGQETQYF.

This clone was seen more than once but under ten times. One end of the junction is discordant with germline, which a read error may explain. V usage is TRBV29-1 and J usage is TRBJ1-2; D unclear. The germline V gene has CDR1 SQVTM and CDR2 ANQGSEA. This CDR3 spans 11 amino acids. The chain's CDR3 is CSVQENYGYSF. The CDR3 DNA reads TGCAGCGTTCAAGAGAACTATGGCTACTCCTTC.

This sequence joins TRBV28 and TRBJ2-5; D possibly corresponds to TRBD1 (6 bases). Between the trimmed V and J ends, which lost 3 bases and 5 bases, there was a span of 22 bases. This CDR3 spans 17 amino acids. CDR1 and CDR2 from the germline V gene are MDHEN and SYDVKM. The CDR3 here is CASSLTPRRTAYETQYF. DNA for the CDR3: TGTGCCAGCAGTTTGACCCCGCGGAGGACAGCGTACGAGACCCAGTACTTC.

The J gene is TRBJ2-7, the V gene TRBV28; D uncertain. CDR3 size: 13 residues. Germline V lookup: CDR1 MDHEN, CDR2 SYDVKM. V was cut by 7 bases and J by 2 bases, with 12 bases left in between. The CDR3 coding sequence is TGTGCCAGCACCCCGAACAGTGCCTACGAGCAGTACTTC. Translation gives CASTPNSAYEQYF.

The chain uses TRBV4-2 and TRBJ2-7; 8 bases match TRBD1. The germline CDR1 and CDR2 sequences are LGHNA and YNFKEQ. The J segment lost 3 bases and the V segment lost 0 bases, leaving 10 bases of the junction unmatched. The CDR3 sequence is 17 residues long. CDR3 loop: CASSQEKSGGSFYEQYF. The CDR3 DNA reads TGTGCCAGCAGCCAAGAGAAATCAGGGGGCTCTTTCTACGAGCAGTACTTC.

The gene calls are TRBV5-1 and TRBJ2-1; 16 positions match TRBD2. Germline CDR1 SGHRS, CDR2 YFSETQ. This CDR3 comprises 21 residues. The J segment lost 7 bases and the V segment lost 0 bases, leaving 16 bases of the junction unmatched. In nucleotides, the CDR3 is TGCGCCAGCAGCTTGGTCCCCTCGGTCGGGACTAGCGGGAGGGCCGGGAATGAGCAGTTCTTC. Amino acid sequence: CASSLVPSVGTSGRAGNEQFF.

The chain uses TRBV18 and TRBJ1-5; 9 bases align to TRBD1. There are 15 residues in the CDR3. The J segment lost 1 base and the V segment lost 5 bases, leaving 3 bases of the junction unmatched. The germline V gene encodes CDR1 KGHSH and CDR2 LQKENI. CDR3 DNA sequence: TGTGCCAGCTCAAAACAGGGGGCGAGCAATCAGCCCCAGCATTTT. This encodes CASSKQGASNQPQHF.

J is TRBJ2-1 and V is TRBV5-1; 12 bases fit TRBD2. Losses at the gene ends were 6 bases for V and 5 bases for J; bases not matched to a gene: 6. In germline, CDR1 is SGHRS, CDR2 YFSETQ. The CDR3 covers 15 residues. CDR3 residues: CASMTSGSGHNEQFF. The DNA for the CDR3 is TGCGCCAGCATGACTAGCGGGAGTGGCCACAATGAGCAGTTCTTC.

In its sample, this clone was seen once. The CDR3 loop is CSVENDRGWMNTEAFF. The CDR3 DNA reads as TGCAGCGTTGAAAACGACAGGGGGTGGATGAACACTGAAGCTTTCTTT. The chain combines TRBV29-1 with TRBJ1-1, with 9 bases matching TRBD1. CDR3 length: 16 amino acids. The V gene end was trimmed by 2 bases and the J gene end by 0 bases; junction bases not matched to a gene: 7. Looked up from germline, CDR1 is SQVTM and CDR2 is ANQGSEA. Filled out from reference TRBV29-1 and TRBJ1-1, the complete variable domain reads SAVISQKPSRDICQRGTSLTIQCQVDSQVTMMFWYRQQPGQSLTLIATANQGSEATYESGFVIDKFPISRPNLTFSTLTVSNMSPEDSSIYLCSVENDRGWMNTEAFFGQGTRLTVV.

The rearrangement links TRBV10-3 to TRBJ2-3; D tentatively fits TRBD1 or TRBD2 (6 bases each). Deletions cut 4 bases from V and 5 bases from J, with 19 bases between. The CDR3 length is 16 residues. CDR1 and CDR2 (germline): ENHRY, SYGVKD. The CDR3 loop reads CAISGSGALSLDTQYF. For the CDR3, the DNA is TGTGCCATCAGTGGGTCGGGGGCTTTAAGTTTAGATACGCAGTATTTT.

This clone was seen once. The chain couples TRBV11-2 to TRBJ1-2; TRBD1 matches at 7 bases. Germline V gives CDR1 SGHAT, CDR2 FQNNGV. After removal of 5 bases from V and 0 bases from J, the junction contained 12 bases not matched to a gene. CDR3 length: 17 residues. The CDR3 sequence is CASSPAGTVTSNYGYTF. In DNA, the CDR3 is TGTGCCAGCAGCCCTGCCGGGACAGTGACCTCTAACTATGGCTACACCTTC.

The V and J genes are TRBV6-5 and TRBJ1-1; weak D call: TRBD1 (5 bases). Trimming left V 7 bases short and J 0 bases short, with 15 bases between. The CDR3 sequence is 15 residues long. Germline V CDR1 and CDR2: MNHEY, SVGAGI. CDR3 loop: CASKAGSLMNTEAFF. In nucleotides, the CDR3 is TGTGCCAGCAAGGCAGGGTCGCTCATGAACACTGAAGCTTTCTTT.

The chain uses TRBV10-1 and TRBJ2-2, with TRBD1 matching 7 bases. V lost 0 bases, J lost 0 bases, and 1 base stayed unmatched. This CDR3 comprises 16 residues. From germline, CDR1 is WNHNN and CDR2 SYGVQD (reference sequence). CDR3 bases: TGCGCCAGCAGTGAGTCGGGACAGCCGAACACCGGGGAGCTGTTTTTT. This codes for CASSESGQPNTGELFF.